This T cell receptor (beta chain) is drawn from a study of shared clonotypes between healthy human individuals. Study summary: Donors were a couple of women and a few men aged 18 to 49. Regarding the study as a whole: Apart from blood, nothing was sampled; tissue repertoires likely differ.

In the case of this clone: Its antigen is unidentified.

None of the donors, who were healthy HIV-negative adults, had recently had acute infections or vaccinations. Researchers drew on about 90 million PBMCs for genomic DNA from unsorted samples. Sequencing was performed with immunoSEQ multiplex PCR; in TCRdb, only in-frame clones are kept and a portion is missing. The top ten clones hold under 15% of a sample with fewer than 500,000 clones, about 75% of them seen once. Germline V gene data show CDR1 as SGHRS and CDR2 as YFSETQ. Trimming stripped 4 bases from V and 5 bases from J, with 21 bases between. The CDR3 covers 16 residues. The clonotype was recovered from a middle-aged woman in good health. Some clones in this sample may be carry-over from other donors' samples. J is TRBJ2-5 and V is TRBV5-1; TRBD1 is a possible D gene (6 bases). Material for sequencing was PBMCs. CDR3 residues: CASSTQGRAQGETQYF. The CDR3 coding sequence is TGCGCCAGCAGCACCCAAGGACGGGCCCAGGGGGAGACCCAGTACTTC.